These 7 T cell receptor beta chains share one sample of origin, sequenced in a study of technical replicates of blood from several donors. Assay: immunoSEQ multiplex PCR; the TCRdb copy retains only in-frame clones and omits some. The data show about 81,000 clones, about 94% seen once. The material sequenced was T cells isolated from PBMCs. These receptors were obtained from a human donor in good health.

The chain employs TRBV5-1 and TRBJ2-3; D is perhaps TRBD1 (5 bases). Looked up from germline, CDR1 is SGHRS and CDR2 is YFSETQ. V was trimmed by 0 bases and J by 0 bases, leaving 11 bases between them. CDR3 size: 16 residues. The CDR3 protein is CASSLEPQGSTDTQYF. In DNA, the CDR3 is TGCGCCAGCAGCTTGGAACCCCAGGGCAGCACAGATACGCAGTATTTT.

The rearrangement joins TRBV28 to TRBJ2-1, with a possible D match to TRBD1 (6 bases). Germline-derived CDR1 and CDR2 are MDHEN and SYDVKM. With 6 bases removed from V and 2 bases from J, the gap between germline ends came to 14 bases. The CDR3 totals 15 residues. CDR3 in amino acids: CASSLWGQPYNEQFF. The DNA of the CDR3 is TGTGCCAGCAGCCTATGGGGACAACCCTACAATGAGCAGTTCTTC.

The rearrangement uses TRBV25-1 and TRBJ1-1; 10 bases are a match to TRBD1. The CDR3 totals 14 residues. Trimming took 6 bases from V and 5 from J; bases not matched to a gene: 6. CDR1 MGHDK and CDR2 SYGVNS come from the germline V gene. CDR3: CASRTGGEYTEAFF. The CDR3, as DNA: TGTGCCAGCAGGACAGGGGGCGAGTATACTGAAGCTTTCTTT.

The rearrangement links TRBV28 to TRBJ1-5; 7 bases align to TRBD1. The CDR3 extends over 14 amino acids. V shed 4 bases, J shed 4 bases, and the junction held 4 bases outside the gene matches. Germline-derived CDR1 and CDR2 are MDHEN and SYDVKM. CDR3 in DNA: TGTGCCAGCAGTTGGAACAGGGGAAATCAGCCCCAGCATTTT. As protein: CASSWNRGNQPQHF.

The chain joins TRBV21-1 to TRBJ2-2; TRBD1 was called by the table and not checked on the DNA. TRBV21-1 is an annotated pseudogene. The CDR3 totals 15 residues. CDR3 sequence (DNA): TGTGCCAGCAATTTAGGGGGCGCGTATACCGGGGAGCTGTTTTTT. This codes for CASNLGGAYTGELFF.

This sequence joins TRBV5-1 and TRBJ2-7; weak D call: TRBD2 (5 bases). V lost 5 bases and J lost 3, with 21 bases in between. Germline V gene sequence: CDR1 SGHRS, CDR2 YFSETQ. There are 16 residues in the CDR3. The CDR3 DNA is TGCGCCAGCAGGGAGGCCGAAGGCCACTTAGACTACGAGCAGTACTTC. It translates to CASREAEGHLDYEQYF.

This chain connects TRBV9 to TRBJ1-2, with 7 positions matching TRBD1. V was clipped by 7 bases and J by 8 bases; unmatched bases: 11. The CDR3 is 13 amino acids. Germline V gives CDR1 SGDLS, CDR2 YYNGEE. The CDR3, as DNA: TGTGCCAGCGCCAGTTGGGCAGGGGGAGGCTACACCTTC. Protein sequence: CASASWAGGGYTF.